A single sample is the source of the 14 T cell receptor beta chains below, sequenced in a study of CD8 T cells in Susac syndrome. RNA was extracted with the RNeasy kit, and a quantity of about 0.5 to 1 ug was reverse transcribed using random hexamers. TCRdb used MiXCR to reprocess the immunoSEQ multiplex PCR reads, holding one entry per CDR3 protein. The sample has about 300,000 distinct CDR3 sequences; around 89% are singletons. What was sequenced was CD8+ T cells from PBMCs. The receptors originated from a human donor with multiple sclerosis.

Only one count was recorded for this clonotype. CDR3 sequence reads: CASSQGFSGGLPQHF. The CDR3, as DNA: TGTGCCAGCAGCCAAGGTTTCTCGGGGGGTCTGCCCCAGCATTTT. This sequence joins TRBV27 and TRBJ1-5; perhaps TRBD1 as D (5 bases). Trimming pared 6 bases from V and 9 bases from J, leaving 21 bases between. Per the germline V gene, CDR1 is MNHEY and CDR2 is SMNVEV (reference sequence). There are 15 residues in the CDR3.

This chain links TRBV20-1 with TRBJ2-1; TRBD1 aligns across 10 bases. The CDR3 covers 14 residues. J lost 7 bases, V lost 6 bases, and 9 bases had no gene match. Germline loops: CDR1 DFQATT, CDR2 SNEGSKA (reference sequence). CDR3 DNA: TGCAGTGCCCCGGGACAGGGGATTTGGAATGAGCAGTTCTTC. Residues: CSAPGQGIWNEQFF.

The rearrangement links TRBV5-6 to TRBJ2-1; D remains unclear. Trimming took off 4 bases at V and 0 bases at J, with 8 bases between the two ends. The CDR3 loop spans 14 amino acids. CDR1 SGHDT and CDR2 YYEEEE come from the germline V gene. The DNA for the CDR3 is TGTGCCAGCAGCAGCTACAGCTCCTACAATGAGCAGTTCTTC. As protein: CASSSYSSYNEQFF.

The chain combines TRBV7-3 with TRBJ2-3; TRBD2 aligns across 10 bases. The junction had 14 bases not matched to a gene; V was cut back by 1 base and J by 4 bases. CDR1 and CDR2 from the germline V gene are SGHTA and FQGTGA. This CDR3 is 19 amino acids long. The CDR3 reads CASSLRGGTSVIDSDTQYF. CDR3 DNA: TGTGCCAGCAGCTTAAGGGGAGGGACTAGCGTCATAGATTCAGATACGCAGTATTTT.

The chain joins TRBV18 to TRBJ2-3; 9 nucleotides align to TRBD2. This CDR3 has 15 amino acids. CDR1 KGHSH and CDR2 LQKENI come from the germline V gene. With V trimmed by 0 bases and J by 4 bases, 2 bases remained unmatched. The CDR3 DNA is TGTGCCAGCTCACCACCTAGCGGGAGCTCAGATACGCAGTATTTT. Translated, it gives CASSPPSGSSDTQYF.

The chain employs TRBV27 and TRBJ2-3, with unresolved D. This CDR3 has 16 residues. V lost 1 base, J lost 0 bases, and 11 bases lay in between. From germline, CDR1 is MNHEY and CDR2 SMNVEV (reference sequence). The CDR3 is CASSLLGGSSTDTQYF. The CDR3 nucleotides are TGTGCCAGCAGTTTATTGGGCGGATCTAGCACAGATACGCAGTATTTT.

V gene TRBV30 combines with J gene TRBJ2-7; D not resolved. The CDR3 sequence is 13 residues long. Trimming shortened V by 7 bases and J by 5 bases, and 18 bases separated the two germline ends. The V gene's germline CDR1 is GTSNPN and CDR2 SVGIG (reference sequence). CDR3 residues: CALIITDRHEQYF. The CDR3 DNA reads TGTGCCTTAATCATAACGGATAGGCACGAGCAGTACTTC.

This clonotype was counted once. V gene TRBV7-6 combines with J gene TRBJ2-2; D is uncertain. Trimming cost V 1 base and J 7 bases, with 19 bases left between them. CDR1 is SGHVS and CDR2 is FNYEAQ in the germline V gene. This CDR3 spans 17 amino acids. CDR3 sequence: CASSLVNGRSNGGELFF. CDR3 sequence (DNA): TGTGCCAGCAGCTTAGTTAATGGGCGGTCGAACGGCGGGGAGCTGTTTTTT.

This clonotype was seen a single time. The genes are TRBV20-1 and TRBJ2-5; D assignment may be TRBD1 or TRBD2 (5 bases each). Germline CDR1 DFQATT, CDR2 SNEGSKA (reference sequence). This CDR3 is built from 14 residues. V was clipped by 2 bases and J by 2 bases, with 12 bases between them. The DNA of the CDR3 is TGCAGTGCTAGAACCGGGACGGTGCAAGAGACCCAGTACTTC. Translated, it gives CSARTGTVQETQYF.

In its sample, this clonotype was seen once. V usage is TRBV2 and J usage is TRBJ2-3, with D uncertain. Per the germline V gene, CDR1 is SNHLY and CDR2 is FYNNEI. This CDR3 has 15 amino acids. V lost 6 bases and J 0 bases, leaving 13 bases between the germline ends. CDR3 loop: CASRDRGMSTDTQYF. DNA for the CDR3: TGTGCCAGCAGGGACCGCGGTATGAGCACAGATACGCAGTATTTT. The variable domain in full, with the rest retrieved from reference TRBV2 and TRBJ2-3, is EPEVTQTPSHQVTQMGQEVILRCVPISNHLYFYWYRQILGQKVEFLVSFYNNEISEKSEIFDDQFSVERPDGSNFTLKIRSTKLEDSAMYFCASRDRGMSTDTQYFGPGTRLTVL.

The chain uses TRBV20-1 and TRBJ2-7, with D maybe TRBD1 (6 bases). The CDR3 spans 13 residues. The germline V gene has CDR1 DFQATT and CDR2 SNEGSKA (reference sequence). V lost 4 bases and J 2 bases, leaving 12 bases between the germline ends. CDR3 sequence: CSAIGTLTYEQYF. In DNA, the CDR3 is TGCAGTGCTATCGGGACACTAACCTACGAGCAGTACTTC.

V is TRBV2 and J is TRBJ1-4, with TRBD1 matching 9 bases. The CDR3 loop spans 16 amino acids. The germline V gene encodes CDR1 SNHLY and CDR2 FYNNEI. J gave up 7 bases and V 8 bases, and 14 bases lay outside the gene matches. CDR3: CASHTLPGQGGEKLFF. The CDR3, as DNA: TGTGCCAGCCACACCCTCCCGGGACAGGGAGGTGAAAAACTGTTTTTT. Filled out from reference TRBV2 and TRBJ1-4, the complete variable domain reads EPEVTQTPSHQVTQMGQEVILRCVPISNHLYFYWYRQILGQKVEFLVSFYNNEISEKSEIFDDQFSVERPDGSNFTLKIRSTKLEDSAMYFCASHTLPGQGGEKLFFGSGTQLSVL.

V and J are TRBV29-1 and TRBJ2-2; no clear D. Germline V gene data show CDR1 as SQVTM and CDR2 as ANQGSEA. The CDR3 totals 12 residues. V gave up 7 bases and J gave up 3 bases, with 9 bases separating them. The CDR3 here is CSAERDTGELFF. CDR3 in DNA: TGCAGCGCCGAACGGGACACCGGGGAGCTGTTTTTT.

This chain links TRBV30 with TRBJ2-1, with D hard to call. In germline, CDR1 is GTSNPN, CDR2 SVGIG (reference sequence). The CDR3 contains 14 residues. Trimming removed 0 bases from V and 0 bases from J, with 6 bases in between. The CDR3 DNA reads as TGTGCCTGGAGTGTGGATGGCTCCTACAATGAGCAGTTCTTC. Translating gives CAWSVDGSYNEQFF.